The rows below give T cell receptor beta chains drawn from one sample of a study of T cells in Graves' hyperthyroidism and ophthalmopathy. TCRdb re-called the multiplex PCR reads with MiXCR, one entry per CDR3 protein. This table holds a few hundred thousand distinct CDR3 sequences, under 15% found once. Sequenced material: blood. All receptors derive from a woman in her twenties or thirties with Graves' hyperthyroidism. The CDR3 runs from the conserved cysteine through the conserved F or W. The order of the fields is V gene, J gene, D gene, clone size, CDR3 DNA, CDR3 protein. D genes are given only for firm matches. Clone size appears in some rows only: once, few, many, or a class for an expanded clone.

v_call: TRBV20-1; j_call: TRBJ2-3; d_call: TRBD2; clone_size: many; cdr3_nt: TGCAGTGCTAGATCCGGACTAGTTGACGCCTATACGCAGTATTTT; cdr3_aa: CSARSGLVDAYTQYF
v_call: TRBV4-1; j_call: TRBJ1-3; d_call: -; clone_size: -; cdr3_nt: TGCGCCAGCAGCCAAGTGGGCTCTGGAAACACCATATATTTT; cdr3_aa: CASSQVGSGNTIYF
v_call: TRBV12-3/TRBV12-4; j_call: TRBJ1-2; d_call: -; clone_size: -; cdr3_nt: TGTGCCAGCAGTTCACATATTTGGGCCTCGTTCTATGGCTACACCTTC; cdr3_aa: CASSSHIWASFYGYTF
v_call: TRBV19; j_call: TRBJ1-2; d_call: -; clone_size: -; cdr3_nt: TGTGCCAGTAGTGATCGGAAAGTTGGCTACACCTTC; cdr3_aa: CASSDRKVGYTF
v_call: TRBV12-3/TRBV12-4; j_call: TRBJ2-7; d_call: TRBD2; clone_size: -; cdr3_nt: TGTGCCAGCAGTACAGGAATAGGACTAGACAGCTACGAGCAGTACTTC; cdr3_aa: CASSTGIGLDSYEQYF
v_call: TRBV5-1; j_call: TRBJ2-7; d_call: -; clone_size: many; cdr3_nt: TGCGCCAGCAGCTTGGTTACAGCCTCCTACGAGCAGTACTTC; cdr3_aa: CASSLVTASYEQYF
v_call: TRBV28; j_call: TRBJ2-5; d_call: -; clone_size: many; cdr3_nt: TGTGCCAGCAGGCCCCAGGGGCGACAAGAGACCCAGTACTTC; cdr3_aa: CASRPQGRQETQYF
v_call: TRBV20-1; j_call: TRBJ1-6; d_call: TRBD1; clone_size: few; cdr3_nt: TGCAGTGCTCAAACCGGGACAGATAATTCACCCCTCCACTTT; cdr3_aa: CSAQTGTDNSPLHF
v_call: TRBV27; j_call: TRBJ2-7; d_call: -; clone_size: many; cdr3_nt: TGTGCCAGCAGTTTCAGCCCTCCCTCCTCCTACGAGCAGTACTTC; cdr3_aa: CASSFSPPSSYEQYF
v_call: TRBV18; j_call: TRBJ2-1; d_call: TRBD2; clone_size: few; cdr3_nt: TGTGCCAGCTCACCACCGGGTAGCGGGGGCTCCTACAATGAGCAGTTCTTC; cdr3_aa: CASSPPGSGGSYNEQFF
v_call: TRBV7-2; j_call: TRBJ1-1; d_call: -; clone_size: many; cdr3_nt: TGTGCCAGCGTCGAGAGCTACTTTGAAGCTTTCTTT; cdr3_aa: CASVESYFEAFF